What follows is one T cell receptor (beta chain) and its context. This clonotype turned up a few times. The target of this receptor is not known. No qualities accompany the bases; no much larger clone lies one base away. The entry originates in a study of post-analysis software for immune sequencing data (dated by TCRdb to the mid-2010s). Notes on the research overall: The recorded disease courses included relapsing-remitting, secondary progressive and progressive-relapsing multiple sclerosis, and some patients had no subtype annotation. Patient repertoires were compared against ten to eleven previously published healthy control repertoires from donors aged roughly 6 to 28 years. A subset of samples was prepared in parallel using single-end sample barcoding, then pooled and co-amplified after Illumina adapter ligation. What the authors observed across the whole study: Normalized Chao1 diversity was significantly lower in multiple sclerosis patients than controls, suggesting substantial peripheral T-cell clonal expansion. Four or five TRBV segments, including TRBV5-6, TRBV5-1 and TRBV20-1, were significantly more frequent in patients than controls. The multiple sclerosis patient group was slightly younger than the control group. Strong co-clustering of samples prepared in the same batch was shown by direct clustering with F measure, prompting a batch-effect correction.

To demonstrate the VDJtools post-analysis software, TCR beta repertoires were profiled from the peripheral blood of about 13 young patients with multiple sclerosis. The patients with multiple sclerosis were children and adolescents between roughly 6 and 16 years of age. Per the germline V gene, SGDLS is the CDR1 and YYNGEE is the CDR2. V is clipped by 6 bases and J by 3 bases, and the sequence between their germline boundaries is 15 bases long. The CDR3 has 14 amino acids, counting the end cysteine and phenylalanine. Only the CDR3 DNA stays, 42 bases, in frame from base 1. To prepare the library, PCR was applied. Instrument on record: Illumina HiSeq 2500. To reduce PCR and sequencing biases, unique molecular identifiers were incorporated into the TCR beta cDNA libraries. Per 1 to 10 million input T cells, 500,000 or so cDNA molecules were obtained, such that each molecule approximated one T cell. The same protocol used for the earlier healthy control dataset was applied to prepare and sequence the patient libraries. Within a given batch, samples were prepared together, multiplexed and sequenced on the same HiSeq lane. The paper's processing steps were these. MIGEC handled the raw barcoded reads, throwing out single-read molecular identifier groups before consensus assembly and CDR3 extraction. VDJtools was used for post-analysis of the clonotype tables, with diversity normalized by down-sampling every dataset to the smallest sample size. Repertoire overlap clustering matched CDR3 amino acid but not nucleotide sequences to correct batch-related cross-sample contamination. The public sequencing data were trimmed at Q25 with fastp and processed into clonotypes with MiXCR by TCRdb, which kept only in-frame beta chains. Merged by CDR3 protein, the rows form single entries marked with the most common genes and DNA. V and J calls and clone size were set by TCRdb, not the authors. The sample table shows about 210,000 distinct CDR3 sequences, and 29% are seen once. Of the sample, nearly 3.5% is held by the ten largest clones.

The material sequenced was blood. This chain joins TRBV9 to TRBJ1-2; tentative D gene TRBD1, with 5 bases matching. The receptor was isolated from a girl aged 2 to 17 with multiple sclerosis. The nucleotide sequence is TGTGCCAGCACCACAGGTCCCCGGGACTATGGCTACACCTTC. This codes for CASTTGPRDYGYTF.